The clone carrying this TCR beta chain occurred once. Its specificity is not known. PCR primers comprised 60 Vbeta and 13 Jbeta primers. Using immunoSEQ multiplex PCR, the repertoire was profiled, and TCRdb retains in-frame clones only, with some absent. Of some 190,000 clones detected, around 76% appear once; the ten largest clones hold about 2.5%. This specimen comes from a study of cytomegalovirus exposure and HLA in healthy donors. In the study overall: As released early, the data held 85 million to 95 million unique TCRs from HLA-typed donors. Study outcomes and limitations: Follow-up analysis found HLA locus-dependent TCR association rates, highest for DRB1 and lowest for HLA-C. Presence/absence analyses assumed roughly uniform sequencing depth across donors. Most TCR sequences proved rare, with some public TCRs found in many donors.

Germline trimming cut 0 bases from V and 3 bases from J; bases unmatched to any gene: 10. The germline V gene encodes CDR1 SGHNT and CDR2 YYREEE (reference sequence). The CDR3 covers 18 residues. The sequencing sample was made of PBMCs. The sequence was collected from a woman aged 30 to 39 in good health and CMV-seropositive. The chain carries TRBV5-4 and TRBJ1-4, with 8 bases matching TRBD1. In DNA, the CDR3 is TGTGCCAGCAGCTTGGTTGGGCAGGGGGCGAAAGCTAATGAAAAACTGTTTTTT. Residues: CASSLVGQGAKANEKLFF.